This paragraph reports one TCR beta chain. Its specificity is not known. CD4+CD45RO+CD25- cells were isolated as memory CD4+ T cells. Semi-nested PCR with Nested Universal Primer A followed constant-region reverse priming of full-length variable regions. TCRdb passed the 5' RACE reads through MiXCR, listing each CDR3 protein once. The table shows some 8,000 distinct CDR3 sequences, with around 50% occurring only once. Regarding the study as a whole: Tumor memory CD4+ T cell TCR gene usage clustered with blood and lymph node memory CD4+ cells and lymph node naive CD4+ cells. Tumor Treg TCRs overlapped most with tumor naive CD4+ cells.

The CDR3 is 14 amino acids. Germline CDR1 and CDR2: SGHRS and YFSETQ. V lost 0 bases to trimming and J lost 3 bases, with 10 bases between them. The sequenced sample was memory CD4+ T cells sorted from a lymph node. Subset reported: memory CD4+ T cells, CD4+CD45RO+CD25-. V and J are TRBV5-1 and TRBJ2-7, with D possibly being TRBD1 (6 bases). This receptor was obtained from a female donor with breast cancer. CDR3 sequence (DNA): TGCGCCAGCAGCTTGGAGGGGGAAGGCTACGAGCAGTACTTC. It is translated as CASSLEGEGYEQYF.